The source of this T cell receptor (beta chain) is a study of blood T cell repertoires in COVID-19. In the study overall: Material from acute and convalescent COVID-19 was sourced from the United States, Italy and Spain.

V lost 5 bases and J lost 4, with 13 bases in between. CDR3 length: 14 amino acids. CDR1 is SGHNT and CDR2 is YENEEA in the germline V gene. In the original processing: Estimation of nucleated cell counts relied on the amplification of reference gene primers. The table came from immunoSEQ multiplex PCR; TCRdb's copy has only in-frame clones and leaves some out. That table is the source of V, J and clone size, and D and trimming were worked out from the DNA. The sample gives roughly 230,000 clones, approximately 80% of which show up once; around 30% is in the top ten. The source of this sequence is a man aged 35 to 55 with acute or convalescent COVID-19. Input material: peripheral blood. The V call is TRBV11-3, the J call TRBJ2-3; a possible D gene is TRBD2 (5 bases). The CDR3 spells CASSRGLAADTQYF. In DNA, the CDR3 is TGTGCCAGCAGCAGAGGACTTGCGGCAGATACGCAGTATTTT.